This T cell receptor (beta chain) was obtained from a study of T-cell memory formation after mild COVID-19. Study overall: Largely, TCR clusters stayed within a single donor.

CDR1 is SGHNT and CDR2 is YYREEE in the germline V gene (reference sequence). Trimming took 3 bases from V and 4 from J; bases not matched to a gene: 6. The CDR3 covers 15 residues. This clonotype appeared a few times. TCRdb reprocessed the 5' RACE reads with MiXCR, giving one entry per CDR3 protein. The sample lists 550,000 to 600,000 distinct CDR3 sequences, roughly 22% occurring once. V gene TRBV5-4 combines with J gene TRBJ2-5, with 10 bases fitting TRBD2. The TCR was taken from an adult woman who had mild COVID-19 (a few samples of this study predate the infection). Cell type and time point are not known. The sample was PBMCs or a T cell subset sorted from them (not recorded which). CDR3 sequence (DNA): TGTGCCAGCAGCTCGCGAAGCGGGGGGGCAGAGACCCAGTACTTC. This sequence encodes CASSSRSGGAETQYF.